Included here is one T cell receptor beta chain sequence, with context. Via MiXCR, TCRdb re-called the 5' RACE reads, giving one row per CDR3 protein. In the table there are some 690,000 distinct CDR3 sequences, over 20% of which are singletons. This record comes from a study of identical twins. Germline V gene lookup returns CDR1 DFQATT and CDR2 SNEGSKA (reference sequence). V lost 0 bases, J lost 3 bases, and 9 bases lay in between. This CDR3 region has 13 residues. The sample was also linked to a second study, of T cells expressing NK-cell markers.

The sequenced material came from PBMCs. This TCR was sampled from a woman under 30 in good health. V is TRBV20-1 and J is TRBJ2-7; D is undetermined. Here the CDR3 reads CSARDGSLYEQYF. For the CDR3, the DNA is TGCAGTGCTAGAGACGGATCCCTCTACGAGCAGTACTTC.